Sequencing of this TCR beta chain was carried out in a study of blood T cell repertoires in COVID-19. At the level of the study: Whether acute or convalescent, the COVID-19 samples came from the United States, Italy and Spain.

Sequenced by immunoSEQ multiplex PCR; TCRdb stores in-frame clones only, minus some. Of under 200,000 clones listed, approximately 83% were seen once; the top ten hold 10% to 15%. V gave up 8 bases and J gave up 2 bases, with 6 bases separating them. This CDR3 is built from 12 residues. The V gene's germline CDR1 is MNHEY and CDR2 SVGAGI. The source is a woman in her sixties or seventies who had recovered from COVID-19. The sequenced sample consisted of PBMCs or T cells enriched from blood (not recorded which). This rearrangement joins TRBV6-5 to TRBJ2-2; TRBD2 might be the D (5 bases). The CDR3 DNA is TGTGCCAGCGAGGGAAACACCGGGGAGCTGTTTTTT. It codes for CASEGNTGELFF.